The 26 T cell receptor beta chains reported below all come from one sample, sequenced in a study of CD8+ T cells in alopecia areata. RNA extraction and reverse transcription yielded cDNA as sequencing template. Data came from immunoSEQ multiplex PCR; TCRdb stores just in-frame clones and leaves some out. The sample shows around 270,000 clones, roughly 64% of them seen only once. Treatment indicated: oral pan-JAK inhibitor, 5-10 mg twice daily. Here the sequenced sample was CD4+ T cells sorted from blood, taken at week 24, from a patient treated with tofacitinib. The receptors were gathered from a human donor with alopecia areata.

The chain uses TRBV5-1 and TRBJ2-5; 9 bases agree with TRBD1. CDR3 length: 18 residues. Losses at the gene ends were 2 bases for V and 2 bases for J; bases not matched to a gene: 13. Germline CDR1 and CDR2: SGHRS and YFSETQ. CDR3 region: CASSLKPGTGSRQETQYF. The CDR3 DNA reads as TGCGCCAGCAGCTTAAAGCCCGGGACAGGGAGTAGGCAAGAGACCCAGTACTTC.

This clone was observed a handful of times. V gene TRBV5-1 combines with J gene TRBJ2-1, with D uncertain. From germline, CDR1 is SGHRS and CDR2 YFSETQ. The ends were cut back, 5 bases at V and 3 bases at J, with 6 bases in the middle. The CDR3 is 12 amino acids. The CDR3 spells CASRALYNEQFF. In nucleotides, the CDR3 is TGCGCCAGCAGGGCCCTCTACAATGAGCAGTTCTTC.

The chain recombines TRBV25-1 with TRBJ1-2; D gene unclear. The ends were cut back, 6 bases at V and 4 bases at J, with 9 bases in the middle. The CDR3 spans 12 residues. Germline V gene data show CDR1 as MGHDK and CDR2 as SYGVNS. As DNA, the CDR3 is TGTGCCAGCAGGGGCACTCGCTATGGCTACACCTTC. It yields the protein CASRGTRYGYTF.

The chain has TRBV4-1 and TRBJ1-6; no clear D. Germline CDR1 reads MGHRA; CDR2 reads YSYEKL. The CDR3 runs 18 residues. Deletions cut 1 base from V and 0 bases from J, with 13 bases between. The CDR3 protein is CASSQGLTRGSYNSPLHF. The CDR3 nucleotides are TGCGCCAGCAGCCAAGGATTGACTCGAGGCTCCTATAATTCACCCCTCCACTTT.

This sequence joins TRBV10-3 and TRBJ1-5; D gene uncertain. CDR1 is ENHRY, CDR2 SYGVKD, per germline. Deletions cut 10 bases from V and 8 bases from J, with 15 bases between. The CDR3 runs 12 residues. This CDR3 reads CATAQAGEPQHF. CDR3 DNA sequence: TGTGCCACCGCCCAGGCCGGGGAGCCCCAGCATTTT.

V and J are TRBV28 and TRBJ2-3, with D uncertain. V lost 5 bases and J 0 bases, leaving 6 bases between the germline ends. Germline CDR1 is MDHEN and CDR2 is SYDVKM. The CDR3 totals 13 residues. CDR3 in DNA: TGTGCCAGCAGTCCCCCTAGCACAGATACGCAGTATTTT. This codes for CASSPPSTDTQYF.

This clone was seen a handful of times. The V gene is TRBV2, the J gene TRBJ1-2, with TRBD1 matching 8 bases. CDR3 length: 16 residues. The ends lost 3 bases at V and 5 bases at J; junction bases unmatched: 11. Per germline, CDR1 SNHLY and CDR2 FYNNEI. CDR3 nucleotide sequence: TGTGCCAGCAGTGACCCGGACAGGGAATCGTTTTATGGCTACACCTTC. The encoded protein is CASSDPDRESFYGYTF.

The chain is built from TRBV30 and TRBJ1-1; a weak D match, TRBD1 (5 bases). Germline CDR1 reads GTSNPN; CDR2 reads SVGIG (reference sequence). Between the trimmed V and J ends, which lost 1 base and 6 bases, there was a span of 12 bases. The length of the CDR3 is 13 residues. The CDR3 DNA is TGTGCCTGGAGTGCCTGGGGAGGGGCTGAAGCTTTCTTT. This translates into CAWSAWGGAEAFF.

The chain is built from TRBV6-5 and TRBJ2-3, with D perhaps assigned TRBD1 or TRBD2 (6 bases each). Trimming took 0 bases from V and 4 from J, leaving 8 bases between them. The CDR3 runs 14 residues. Germline V CDR1 and CDR2: MNHEY, SVGAGI. DNA of the CDR3: TGTGCCAGCAGTTACTCACGGGGGCCAGATACGCAGTATTTT. It codes for CASSYSRGPDTQYF.

This clone was found once. The J gene is TRBJ2-7, the V gene TRBV30; no reliable D call. The germline V and J ends were trimmed by 4 bases and 7 bases, with 11 bases remaining between them. There are 11 residues in the CDR3. CDR1 is GTSNPN and CDR2 is SVGIG in the germline V gene (reference sequence). The CDR3 region is CAWKQLREQYF. The CDR3 DNA is TGTGCCTGGAAACAGCTTCGTGAGCAGTACTTC.

The V gene is TRBV23-1, the J gene TRBJ1-5, with 7 nucleotides matching TRBD1. TRBV23-1 is designated an ORF whose function remains uncertain. The junction had 3 bases not matched to a gene; V was cut back by 4 bases and J by 3 bases. The CDR3 consists of 14 residues. DNA of the CDR3: TGCGCCAGCAGTCTTACAGGGGACAATCAGCCCCAGCATTTT. This translates into CASSLTGDNQPQHF.

This chain joins TRBV25-1 and TRBJ2-7; TRBD1 matches 9 bases. Germline V gives CDR1 MGHDK, CDR2 SYGVNS. The trim removed 5 bases at V and 7 bases at J, leaving 6 bases unmatched. The CDR3 is 13 residues long. For the CDR3, the DNA is TGTGCCAGCAGTCTACAGGGGGCTGGGGAGCAGTACTTC. This codes for CASSLQGAGEQYF.

V and J are TRBV7-3 and TRBJ2-1; no reliable D call. Between the trimmed V and J ends, which lost 3 bases and 4 bases, there was a span of 10 bases. Germline lookup yields CDR1 SGHTA and CDR2 FQGTGA. The CDR3 extends over 14 amino acids. CDR3 amino acids: CASSFRATYNEQFF. The CDR3 nucleotides are TGTGCCAGCAGCTTCCGGGCCACTTACAATGAGCAGTTCTTC.

This clone has just a few counts. This chain joins TRBV7-3 and TRBJ1-2; the match to TRBD1 covers 9 bases. CDR1 is SGHTA and CDR2 is FQGTGA in the germline V gene. J gave up 7 bases and V 2 bases, and 2 bases lay outside the gene matches. The CDR3 has 13 amino acids. CDR3 sequence reads: CASSLGQGSGYTF. CDR3 in DNA: TGTGCCAGCAGCTTAGGACAGGGGAGTGGCTACACCTTC.

The chain uses TRBV2 and TRBJ1-1; possibly TRBD1 for D (5 bases). Germline V CDR1 and CDR2: SNHLY, FYNNEI. The CDR3 is 15 amino acids. Trimming removed 6 bases from V and 1 base from J, with 15 bases in between. CDR3 in DNA: TGTGCCAGCAGCCCCGTACGGGGGAAGAACACTGAAGCTTTCTTT. This sequence encodes CASSPVRGKNTEAFF.

The chain has TRBV7-9 and TRBJ1-1; unclear D gene. The germline CDR1 and CDR2 sequences are SEHNR and FQNEAQ (reference sequence). V lost 5 bases to trimming and J lost 3 bases, with 13 bases between them. The CDR3 loop spans 14 amino acids. CDR3 DNA sequence: TGTGCCAGCAGCCCCTATTATCCTGACACTGAAGCTTTCTTT. It translates to CASSPYYPDTEAFF.

V and J are TRBV2 and TRBJ2-1, with TRBD1 identical over 8 bases. Germline CDR1 SNHLY, CDR2 FYNNEI. This CDR3 is 16 amino acids long. Trimming cost V 7 bases and J 2 bases; bases outside gene matches: 10. CDR3 DNA: TGTGCCAGCAACCTTCGGACAGGGCTTACCTACAATGAGCAGTTCTTC. It encodes CASNLRTGLTYNEQFF.

The rearrangement links TRBV11-2 to TRBJ2-1; 11 bases line up with TRBD2. CDR3 size: 17 residues. V dropped 5 bases and J dropped 0; count of bases not matched to a gene: 6. Germline V lookup: CDR1 SGHAT, CDR2 FQNNGV. The CDR3 is CASSPIAGGSSYNEQFF. CDR3 bases: TGTGCCAGCAGCCCTATAGCGGGGGGGAGCTCCTACAATGAGCAGTTCTTC.

This clone was seen more than once but under ten times. The chain uses TRBV5-1 and TRBJ2-6; D possibly uses TRBD1 or TRBD2 (6 bases each). With 3 bases removed from V and 0 bases from J, the gap between germline ends came to 13 bases. Germline loops: CDR1 SGHRS, CDR2 YFSETQ. There are 17 residues in the CDR3. The chain's CDR3 is CASSWGARNSGANVLTF. The CDR3 bases are TGCGCCAGCAGCTGGGGGGCTCGGAACTCTGGGGCCAACGTCCTGACTTTC.

The chain combines TRBV10-3 with TRBJ2-7; a possible D gene is TRBD1 (6 bases). CDR3 length: 13 residues. The V end lost 2 bases, the J end lost 5 bases, and 10 bases lay between the germline ends. In germline, CDR1 is ENHRY, CDR2 SYGVKD. The DNA for the CDR3 is TGTGCCATCAGTGAGCGGACAGAAAACGAGCAGTACTTC. This sequence encodes CAISERTENEQYF.

The J gene is TRBJ1-1, the V gene TRBV30, with TRBD1 as a possible D gene (5 bases). Germline V gives CDR1 GTSNPN, CDR2 SVGIG (reference sequence). There are 12 residues in the CDR3. The germline V and J ends were trimmed by 5 bases and 8 bases, with 15 bases remaining between them. The CDR3 region is CAWATQVAEAFF. CDR3 sequence (DNA): TGTGCCTGGGCGACACAGGTAGCGGAAGCTTTCTTT.

This chain connects TRBV7-9 to TRBJ2-7; TRBD2 might be the D (6 bases). The CDR3 extends over 16 amino acids. The germline CDR1 and CDR2 sequences are SEHNR and FQNEAQ (reference sequence). Between the trimmed V and J ends, which lost 5 bases and 3 bases, there was a span of 20 bases. CDR3 sequence reads: CASSNPPRDWGYEQYF. In DNA, the CDR3 is TGTGCCAGCAGCAACCCCCCCCGGGACTGGGGCTACGAGCAGTACTTC.

A word on this clone: At the DNA level, this CDR3 is encoded by other sequences in the same sample as well. This chain uses TRBV6-5 with TRBJ2-5; D tentatively reads TRBD1 or TRBD2 (5 bases each). This CDR3 region has 14 residues. Germline CDR1 is MNHEY and CDR2 is SVGAGI. V lost 5 bases and J 2 bases, leaving 12 bases between the germline ends. CDR3 loop: CASSSGQGQETQYF. The CDR3, as DNA: TGTGCCAGCAGTAGCGGACAAGGGCAAGAGACCCAGTACTTC.

This chain uses TRBV28 with TRBJ1-5; 10 bases line up with TRBD1. The CDR3 covers 15 residues. V dropped 11 bases and J dropped 1; count of bases not matched to a gene: 8. Germline V gives CDR1 MDHEN, CDR2 SYDVKM. The CDR3 is CASRGQGISNQPQHF. DNA of the CDR3: TGTGCCTCCCGGGGACAGGGGATAAGCAATCAGCCCCAGCATTTT.

The chain links TRBV6-5 to TRBJ1-5, with TRBD1 matching 7 bases. Trimming removed 6 bases from V and 0 bases from J; junction bases left unmatched: 5. The CDR3 length is 15 residues. The germline V gene has CDR1 MNHEY and CDR2 SVGAGI. The CDR3 region is CASSGDRDSNQPQHF. The CDR3 DNA is TGTGCCAGCAGCGGCGACAGGGATAGCAATCAGCCCCAGCATTTT.

The chain is built from TRBV30 and TRBJ1-3; D is perhaps TRBD1 (6 bases). This CDR3 comprises 15 residues. With 2 bases removed from V and 0 bases from J, the gap between germline ends came to 11 bases. The germline V gene encodes CDR1 GTSNPN and CDR2 SVGIG (reference sequence). This chain's CDR3 is CAWSKSTGSGNTIYF. DNA for the CDR3: TGTGCCTGGAGTAAATCGACAGGCTCTGGAAACACCATATATTTT.